Presented here are 27 T cell receptor beta chains from one specimen sequenced in a study of T-cell memory formation after mild COVID-19. TCRdb re-analysed the 5' RACE reads in MiXCR, keeping a single row per CDR3 protein. The data contain some 320,000 distinct CDR3 sequences, more than 15% of them singletons. The sequencing input was PBMCs or a T cell subset sorted from them (not recorded which). Receptors were obtained from a man between 18 and 29 years old who had mild COVID-19 (a few samples of this study predate the infection). Cell type and time point are not known.

This clonotype was counted a few times. V gene TRBV12-3 or TRBV12-4 combines with J gene TRBJ1-1; TRBD1 agrees at 7 bases. There are 14 residues in the CDR3. The V gene end was trimmed by 4 bases and the J gene end by 6 bases; junction bases not matched to a gene: 8. CDR3 bases: TGTGCCAGCAGTTCAACAGGGGACTGGGCTGAAGCTTTCTTT. This codes for CASSSTGDWAEAFF.

This clonotype was counted many times. The rearrangement uses TRBV7-9 and TRBJ2-7; D tentatively fits TRBD1 or TRBD2 (5 bases each). V lost 4 bases, J lost 3 bases, and 13 bases lay in between. CDR1 and CDR2 from the germline V gene are SEHNR and FQNEAQ (reference sequence). The CDR3 is 14 residues long. The CDR3 nucleotides read TGTGCCAGCAGCTGGGGGACCGACGTCTACGAGCAGTACGTC. Its translation is CASSWGTDVYEQYV.

The chain uses TRBV15 and TRBJ1-2; D is possibly TRBD1 (5 bases). V lost 4 bases and J 2 bases, leaving 14 bases between the germline ends. Germline loops: CDR1 LNHNV, CDR2 YYDKDF (reference sequence). CDR3 length: 15 residues. For the CDR3, the DNA is TGTGCCACCAGCACTCAGGGAGAGGCAAACTATGGCTACACCTTC. Translating it yields CATSTQGEANYGYTF.

This clonotype has more than one count but fewer than ten. J is TRBJ1-4 and V is TRBV5-6; D remains unclear. There are 15 residues in the CDR3. Germline V CDR1 and CDR2: SGHDT, YYEEEE. V was clipped by 0 bases and J by 5 bases, with 11 bases between them. CDR3 residues: CASSLDAARNEKLFF. The CDR3 bases are TGTGCCAGCAGCTTGGATGCAGCCAGGAATGAAAAACTGTTTTTT.

This clonotype has more than one count but fewer than ten. The rearrangement links TRBV4-1 to TRBJ1-2; no clear D gene. Germline CDR1 MGHRA, CDR2 YSYEKL. V lost 0 bases to trimming and J lost 11 bases, with 13 bases between them. The CDR3 contains 13 residues. The CDR3 DNA reads as TGCGCCAGCAGCCAAGAACAAGGGAAAGGTTACACCTTC. As protein: CASSQEQGKGYTF.

Only a few counts were recorded for this clonotype. This chain connects TRBV29-1 to TRBJ1-6; 9 bases are a match to TRBD1. The germline CDR1 and CDR2 sequences are SQVTM and ANQGSEA. Trimming cost V 6 bases and J 15 bases; bases outside gene matches: 9. The CDR3 consists of 12 residues. The CDR3 spells CSVARDREVLHF. CDR3 nucleotides: TGCAGCGTCGCTAGGGACAGGGAGGTCCTCCACTTT.

This clonotype occurred a few times. The J gene is TRBJ1-5, the V gene TRBV5-6; D might be TRBD1 (5 bases). CDR3 size: 16 residues. Trimming shortened V by 2 bases and J by 4 bases, and 16 bases separated the two germline ends. Per the germline V gene, CDR1 is SGHDT and CDR2 is YYEEEE. The CDR3: CASSFRGPGGNQPQHF. For the CDR3, the DNA is TGTGCCAGCAGCTTCCGCGGCCCGGGGGGTAATCAGCCCCAGCATTTT.

This chain links TRBV28 with TRBJ2-3; D gene ambiguous. There are 13 residues in the CDR3. From germline, CDR1 is MDHEN and CDR2 SYDVKM. The V and J ends lost 9 bases and 2 bases respectively, with 12 bases between them. DNA for the CDR3: TGTGCCAGTAAAACGGTACCCACAGATACGCAGTATTTT. The encoded protein is CASKTVPTDTQYF.

This clonotype was recorded many times. The chain is built from TRBV6-2 or TRBV6-3 and TRBJ1-5; 8 positions match TRBD1. The CDR3 totals 15 residues. Germline V gene sequence: CDR1 MNHEY, CDR2 SVGEGT. V lost 5 bases, J lost 6 bases, and 9 bases stayed unmatched. The CDR3 region is CASSPFGQGRQPQHF. CDR3 nucleotides: TGTGCCAGCAGTCCCTTCGGACAGGGACGTCAGCCCCAGCATTTT.

J is TRBJ2-7 and V is TRBV5-1; D is uncertain. Trimming pared 0 bases from V and 0 bases from J, leaving 10 bases between. This CDR3 spans 15 amino acids. In germline, CDR1 is SGHRS, CDR2 YFSETQ. The CDR3 coding sequence is TGCGCCAGCAGCTTGGACCCGTCACTCTCCTACGAGCAGTACTTC. Amino acids: CASSLDPSLSYEQYF.

The rearrangement links TRBV7-9 to TRBJ2-1, with TRBD1 identical over 7 bases. Germline V gene sequence: CDR1 SEHNR, CDR2 FQNEAQ (reference sequence). Trimming removed 5 bases from V and 16 bases from J; junction bases left unmatched: 8. CDR3 length: 11 amino acids. As DNA, the CDR3 is TGTGCCAGCAGCCGCGCAGGGGGTAAATTCTTC. Amino acids: CASSRAGGKFF.

This chain uses TRBV5-1 with TRBJ2-2; 7 bases are shared with TRBD2. The junction had 5 bases not matched to a gene; V was cut back by 0 bases and J by 3 bases. The germline CDR1 and CDR2 sequences are SGHRS and YFSETQ. The CDR3 is 16 amino acids. CDR3 bases: TGCGCCAGCAGCTTGGCCCAAGCGGGGTACACCGGGGAGCTGTTTTTT. Amino acid sequence: CASSLAQAGYTGELFF.

The chain employs TRBV19 and TRBJ1-5, with D unclear. The CDR3 has 15 residues. Germline CDR1 LNHDA, CDR2 SQIVND (reference sequence). Trimming took off 6 bases at V and 4 bases at J, with 16 bases between the two ends. This CDR3 reads CASRTSVQINQPQHF. The CDR3, as DNA: TGTGCCAGTAGAACCTCGGTACAGATAAATCAGCCCCAGCATTTT.

V is TRBV19 and J is TRBJ1-1; unclear D gene. The CDR3 covers 15 residues. The germline V gene encodes CDR1 LNHDA and CDR2 SQIVND (reference sequence). The V gene lost 5 bases and the J gene lost 1 base, with 14 bases spanning the gap. The CDR3 sequence is CASSPLAAANTEAFF. DNA for the CDR3: TGTGCCAGTAGTCCATTGGCCGCAGCGAACACTGAAGCTTTCTTT.

The sample holds one count of this clonotype. The chain recombines TRBV10-3 with TRBJ2-1; D possibly corresponds to TRBD1 (6 bases). This CDR3 comprises 14 residues. The germline gives CDR1 ENHRY, CDR2 SYGVKD. V was clipped by 6 bases and J by 5 bases, with 14 bases between them. DNA of the CDR3: TGTGCCATCAGAACCGGGACATACGACAATGAGCAGTTCTTC. Protein: CAIRTGTYDNEQFF.

The sample holds many counts of this clonotype. CDR3 sequence (DNA): TGCGCCAGCAGCCAAGTCGTACAGGCCAGGGGATCGGCGGATACGCAGTATTTT. It encodes CASSQVVQARGSADTQYF. The chain carries TRBV4-1 and TRBJ2-3; TRBD1 is a possible D gene (6 bases). The germline CDR1 and CDR2 sequences are MGHRA and YSYEKL. This CDR3 contains 18 residues. Trimming shortened V by 1 base and J by 6 bases, and 23 bases separated the two germline ends.

A few counts support this clonotype. CDR3 sequence: CASSQRTGIGYTF. The CDR3 DNA reads as TGTGCCAGCAGCCAACGGACAGGGATTGGCTACACCTTC. The chain uses TRBV7-9 and TRBJ1-2, with 8 nucleotides matching TRBD1. The CDR3 sequence is 13 residues long. CDR1 is SEHNR and CDR2 is FQNEAQ in the germline V gene (reference sequence). The V segment lost 5 bases and the J segment 7 bases; nucleotides outside the gene matches: 6.

This clonotype appeared a few times. The DNA of the CDR3 is TGTGCCAGCAGCCCTTTTACCCAGGGCGCGAGAAATACGCAGTATTTT. This encodes CASSPFTQGARNTQYF. The chain joins TRBV7-2 to TRBJ2-3; D perhaps matches TRBD1 (5 bases). CDR3 length: 16 residues. Trimming took 5 bases from V and 7 from J, leaving 22 bases between them. Germline loops: CDR1 SGHTA, CDR2 FQGNSA.

V gene TRBV9 combines with J gene TRBJ1-1; D not resolved. The CDR3 spans 14 residues. Trimming cost V 0 bases and J 5 bases, with 11 bases left between them. The germline V gene encodes CDR1 SGDLS and CDR2 YYNGEE. The CDR3 coding sequence is TGTGCCAGCAGCGTAGCTCTCGGAGTGACTGAAGCTTTCTTT. As protein: CASSVALGVTEAFF.

This chain connects TRBV18 to TRBJ1-1; maybe TRBD1 (5 bases). Germline values: CDR1 KGHSH, CDR2 LQKENI. V lost 0 bases, J lost 5 bases, and 16 bases lay in between. This CDR3 comprises 16 residues. CDR3 coding DNA: TGTGCCAGCTCACCACCTGCAAGCTCGCGGGGGACTGAAGCTTTCTTT. It translates to CASSPPASSRGTEAFF.

This clonotype was observed a few times. At one boundary the junction diverges from the germline segment, which might be a read error. The chain employs TRBV27 and TRBJ2-5; 7 nucleotides line up with TRBD2. The CDR3 is 12 residues long. CDR1 and CDR2 from the germline V gene are MNHEY and SMNVEV (reference sequence). The CDR3 spells CASRRGIRDLFF. For the CDR3, the DNA is TGTGCCAGCAGGCGGGGGATCCGGGACCTCTTCTTC.

The chain recombines TRBV5-1 with TRBJ2-7; D is perhaps TRBD1 (5 bases). V was shortened by 5 bases and J by 2 bases, with 8 bases between the two germline ends. From germline, CDR1 is SGHRS and CDR2 YFSETQ. CDR3 length: 12 residues. As DNA, the CDR3 is TGCGCCAGCAGGGCGACAGCCTACGAGCAGTACTTC. This sequence encodes CASRATAYEQYF.

This chain links TRBV6-6 with TRBJ1-2; possibly TRBD1 for D (6 bases). This CDR3 is 13 amino acids long. V gave up 4 bases and J gave up 8 bases, with 14 bases separating them. Germline V gives CDR1 MNHNY, CDR2 SVGAGI (reference sequence). As DNA, the CDR3 is TGTGCCAGCAGTTTTGGACAGCTGAAGGGCTACACCTTC. It is translated as CASSFGQLKGYTF.

The V gene is TRBV12-3 or TRBV12-4, the J gene TRBJ1-3, with unresolved D. The CDR3 loop spans 12 amino acids. Trimming took off 5 bases at V and 4 bases at J, with 6 bases between the two ends. In DNA form, the CDR3 reads TGTGCCAGCAGTCGGATCGGAAACACCATATATTTT. Amino acids: CASSRIGNTIYF.

This clonotype was seen ten or more times. The rearrangement joins TRBV6-5 to TRBJ2-1, with D unclear. The CDR3 totals 14 residues. In germline, CDR1 is MNHEY, CDR2 SVGAGI. V lost 0 bases to trimming and J lost 2 bases, with 5 bases between them. CDR3 DNA sequence: TGTGCCAGCAGTTACTCGACGGCCTACAATGAGCAGTTCTTC. Its translation is CASSYSTAYNEQFF.

The chain joins TRBV15 to TRBJ2-7; TRBD2 aligns across 11 bases. V was pared by 0 bases and J by 4 bases, with 8 bases of the junction left unmatched. The CDR3 sequence is 17 residues long. Germline values: CDR1 LNHNV, CDR2 YYDKDF (reference sequence). DNA of the CDR3: TGTGCCACCAGCAGAGACTCCCTAGCGGGGGGCCTGTACGAGCAGTACTTC. It codes for CATSRDSLAGGLYEQYF. The entire variable domain, with the rest obtained from reference TRBV15 and TRBJ2-7, is as follows: DAMVIQNPRYQVTQFGKPVTLSCSQTLNHNVMYWYQQKSSQAPKLLFHYYDKDFNNEADTPDNFQSRRPNTSFCFLDIRSPGLGDTAMYLCATSRDSLAGGLYEQYFGPGTRLTVT.

The gene calls are TRBV27 and TRBJ2-1; 9 bases are shared with TRBD2. Germline V gene sequence: CDR1 MNHEY, CDR2 SMNVEV (reference sequence). V dropped 1 base and J dropped 5; count of bases not matched to a gene: 12. The CDR3 loop spans 18 amino acids. This chain's CDR3 is CASSLFGLAGKVDNEQFF. CDR3 DNA sequence: TGTGCCAGCAGTTTATTCGGTCTAGCGGGGAAAGTCGACAATGAGCAGTTCTTC.